These 17 T cell receptor beta chains were all obtained from the same sample, sequenced in a study of blood T cells in healthy people across ages (dated by TCRdb to between 2015 and 2016). The library was prepared using 5' RACE. Sequencing took place on an Illumina HiSeq 2500. A second about 6 to 11 cycle PCR used a sample-barcoded 5' primer and a J-beta primer mix. The public reads were quality trimmed at Q25 with fastp and then assembled into clones with MiXCR by TCRdb, keeping productive beta chains. Each record represents a unique CDR3 protein, reported with the most common genes and DNA among its rows. The sample records 1 million to 1.2 million distinct CDR3 sequences, 35% to 45% of which are singletons. Of the sample, less than 15% is held by the ten largest clones. The sequenced sample was blood. All receptors derive from a man younger than 35 in good health.

V usage is TRBV7-3 and J usage is TRBJ2-5; TRBD2 matches 8 bases. The V and J ends lost 0 bases and 3 bases, in that order; junction bases with no gene match: 3. CDR1 is SGHTA, CDR2 FQGTGA, per germline. The CDR3 runs 15 residues. CDR3 nucleotide sequence: TGTGCCAGCAGCTTAACTCCAGCGGGGGAAGAGACCCAGTACTTC. Translating it yields CASSLTPAGEETQYF.

This clonotype showed up just a few times. This chain uses TRBV12-5 with TRBJ2-7, with D tentatively TRBD2 (6 bases). The J call may be in error: the DNA end matches TRBJ2-5 better. The germline V gene encodes CDR1 LGHNT and CDR2 FRNRAP. The CDR3 totals 13 residues. CDR3 in amino acids: CASGLASGETQYF. DNA of the CDR3: TGTGCTAGTGGTTTGGCCAGCGGGGAGACCCAGTACTTC.

This clonotype was seen more than once but under ten times. The chain employs TRBV3-1 and TRBJ1-2, with TRBD1 matching 7 bases. The CDR3 is made up of 16 amino acids. CDR1 is LGHDT and CDR2 is YNNKEL in the germline V gene (reference sequence). The V segment lost 0 bases and the J segment 6 bases; nucleotides outside the gene matches: 10. CDR3 sequence reads: CASSQDWGDRANGYTF. The CDR3 DNA reads as TGTGCCAGCAGCCAAGATTGGGGCGACAGGGCCAATGGCTACACCTTC.

CDR3 residues: CASSLAGPLSFGVYGYTF. The DNA for the CDR3 is TGCGCCAGCAGCTTGGCGGGACCGCTGAGTTTTGGGGTCTATGGCTACACCTTC. The rearrangement links TRBV5-1 to TRBJ1-2, with D possibly TRBD1 on 5 matching bases. V was clipped by 0 bases and J by 4 bases, with 22 bases between them. Germline V lookup: CDR1 SGHRS, CDR2 YFSETQ. The CDR3 sequence is 18 residues long.

The sample holds many counts of this clonotype. This chain connects TRBV5-1 to TRBJ2-3, with D possibly called TRBD1 or TRBD2 (6 bases each). From germline, CDR1 is SGHRS and CDR2 YFSETQ. V lost 5 bases, J lost 2 bases, and 15 bases lay in between. CDR3 length equals 15 residues. In DNA form, the CDR3 reads TGCGCCAGCAGAGGGGGGACGAAATTCACAGATACGCAGTATTTT. This encodes CASRGGTKFTDTQYF.

This clonotype was observed at least ten times. This chain uses TRBV7-9 with TRBJ2-1; D is undetermined. There are 11 residues in the CDR3. Germline CDR1 SEHNR, CDR2 FQNEAQ (reference sequence). V lost 3 bases to trimming and J lost 8 bases, with 5 bases between them. The CDR3 reads CASSFPDEQFF. CDR3 DNA: TGTGCCAGCAGCTTCCCCGATGAGCAGTTCTTC.

Turning to this clonotype: This may be a read error: a much more frequent sequence differs by one nucleotide. The genes are TRBV11-2 and TRBJ2-5; TRBD1 or TRBD2 may be the D gene (5 bases each). Germline assignment: CDR1 SGHAT and CDR2 FQNNGV. This CDR3 region has 15 residues. The CDR3 sequence is CAGSRIPGTQETQYF. DNA for the CDR3: TGTGCCGGCAGCCGTATCCCAGGGACCCAAGAGACCCAGTACTTC. Based on the CDR3 plus reference TRBV11-2 and TRBJ2-5, the full variable domain is EAGVAQSPRYKIIEKRQSVAFWCNPISGHATLYWYQQILGQGPKLLIQFQNNGVVDDSQLPKDRFSAERLKGVDSTLKIQPAKLEDSAVYLCAGSRIPGTQETQYFGPGTRLLVL.

The J gene is TRBJ2-4, the V gene TRBV11-1; D is perhaps TRBD1 (6 bases). The J call may be faulty, since TRBJ2-7 better matches the DNA end. This CDR3 is built from 15 residues. Germline V gene sequence: CDR1 SGHAT, CDR2 FQDESV (reference sequence). Written as DNA, the CDR3 is TGTGCCAGCAGCCGCCGGCCGGGACATATCTACGAGCAGTACTTC. Protein: CASSRRPGHIYEQYF.

This clonotype was found a few times. V is TRBV6-6 and J is TRBJ1-2; TRBD1 might be the D (6 bases). Germline CDR1 reads MNHNY; CDR2 reads SVGAGI (reference sequence). Trimming took 2 bases from V and 6 from J, leaving 13 bases between them. This CDR3 has 14 amino acids. The CDR3 loop is CASSYRGHFDGYTF. Written as DNA, the CDR3 is TGTGCCAGCAGTTACCGGGGACATTTCGATGGCTACACCTTC.

The chain employs TRBV20-1 and TRBJ2-2; D gene uncertain. Germline CDR1 reads DFQATT; CDR2 reads SNEGSKA (reference sequence). This CDR3 has 15 amino acids. Trimming took 0 bases from V and 7 from J, leaving 15 bases between them. The CDR3 bases are TGCAGTGCTAGAGATGAGGAGCGAATCGGCGGGGAGCTGTTTTTT. This encodes CSARDEERIGGELFF.

The sample holds one count of this clonotype. This rearrangement joins TRBV20-1 to TRBJ1-5; tentatively, D is TRBD1 (5 bases). Germline CDR1 DFQATT, CDR2 SNEGSKA (reference sequence). V shed 6 bases and J shed 4 bases, with 10 bases lying between them. The length of the CDR3 is 12 residues. The CDR3 spells CSALRGNQPQHF. The DNA of the CDR3 is TGCAGTGCCCTGCGGGGGAATCAGCCCCAGCATTTT.

The chain uses TRBV20-1 and TRBJ2-4; perhaps TRBD2 as D (6 bases). The V end was cut by 5 bases, the J end by 4 bases, with 9 bases between. The germline gives CDR1 DFQATT, CDR2 SNEGSKA (reference sequence). There are 12 residues in the CDR3. CDR3 protein: CSAAGPKNIQYF. Written as DNA, the CDR3 is TGCAGTGCTGCGGGACCAAAAAACATTCAGTACTTC.

The V and J genes are TRBV4-2 and TRBJ1-6; possibly TRBD1 for D (5 bases). Germline V lookup: CDR1 LGHNA, CDR2 YNFKEQ. V shed 4 bases and J shed 0 bases, with 16 bases lying between them. This CDR3 has 18 amino acids. The CDR3 DNA follows: TGTGCCAGCAGCCTCTTAACGGGGCCCCTCTCCTATAATTCACCCCTCCACTTT. Residues: CASSLLTGPLSYNSPLHF.

V usage is TRBV3-1 and J usage is TRBJ2-5; a possible D gene is TRBD1 (6 bases). This CDR3 has 15 residues. The germline CDR1 and CDR2 sequences are LGHDT and YNNKEL (reference sequence). V shed 1 base and J shed 5 bases, with 14 bases lying between them. The CDR3 loop reads CASSQGQAWGETQYF. CDR3 nucleotide sequence: TGTGCCAGCAGCCAAGGACAGGCTTGGGGGGAGACCCAGTACTTC.

The V call is TRBV4-2, the J call TRBJ2-7; TRBD2 agrees at 8 bases. The V and J ends lost 1 base and 2 bases, in that order; junction bases with no gene match: 7. This CDR3 spans 16 amino acids. Looked up from germline, CDR1 is LGHNA and CDR2 is YNFKEQ. This CDR3 is CASSQVHSGDPYEQYF. The CDR3 nucleotides read TGTGCCAGCAGCCAAGTCCATAGCGGGGATCCCTACGAGCAGTACTTC.

The chain carries TRBV4-3 and TRBJ1-1; weak D call: TRBD1 (5 bases). Germline CDR1 is LGHNA and CDR2 is YSLEER. Trimming removed 1 base at V and 1 base at J, with 10 bases between. The CDR3 sequence is 15 residues long. Here the CDR3 DNA reads TGCGCCAGCAGCCAAGGGAGGGGCCAGAACACTGAAGCTTTCTTT. Translating gives CASSQGRGQNTEAFF.

The CDR3 loop is CASSEWASPNTEAFF. In DNA, the CDR3 is TGTGCCAGCAGTGAATGGGCCAGCCCGAACACTGAAGCTTTCTTT. The chain has TRBV2 and TRBJ1-1, with no clear D. Germline loops: CDR1 SNHLY, CDR2 FYNNEI. The CDR3 length is 15 residues. V dropped 2 bases and J dropped 1 base, with 11 bases sitting between them.